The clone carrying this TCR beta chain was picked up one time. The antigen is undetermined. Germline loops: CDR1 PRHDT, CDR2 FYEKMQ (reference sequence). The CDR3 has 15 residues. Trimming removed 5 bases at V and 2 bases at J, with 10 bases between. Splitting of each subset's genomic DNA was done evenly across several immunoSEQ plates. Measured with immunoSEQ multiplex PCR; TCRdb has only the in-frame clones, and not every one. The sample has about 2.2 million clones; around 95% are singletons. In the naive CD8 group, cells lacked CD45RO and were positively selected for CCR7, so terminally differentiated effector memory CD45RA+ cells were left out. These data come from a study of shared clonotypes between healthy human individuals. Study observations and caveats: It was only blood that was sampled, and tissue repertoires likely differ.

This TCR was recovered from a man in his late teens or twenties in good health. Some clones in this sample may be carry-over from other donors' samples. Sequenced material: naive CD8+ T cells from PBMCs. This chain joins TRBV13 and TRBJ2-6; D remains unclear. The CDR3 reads CASSPREAGANVLTF. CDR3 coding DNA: TGTGCCAGCAGCCCGAGAGAGGCTGGGGCCAACGTCCTGACTTTC.